This T cell receptor beta chain was obtained from a study of cytomegalovirus exposure and HLA in healthy donors (dated by TCRdb to 2016 to 2017). About the investigation overall: An earlier analysis of 587 of the donors reported approximately 260 Gb of sequence data and about 120 million unique TCR beta sequences obtained from around 190 million T cells. An early release covering roughly 600 HLA-typed donors comprised approximately 300 gigabases of sequencing data and approximately 85 million unique TCR sequences. Of the roughly 410 genotyped donors, 70% to 90% were placed in the genetic ancestry cluster associated with self-reported Caucasian donors. The aim of the study was to test whether cataloging public T cell receptors could identify signatures of past pathogen exposure. The study profiled the T cell repertoires of 500 to 800 subjects by immunosequencing and related them to cytomegalovirus serostatus. Besides the first cohort of around 700 subjects, a separate validation cohort made up of roughly 120 different subjects was used. To predict cytomegalovirus infection status, the study brought together high-throughput TCR immunosequencing, statistical association of individual TCRs with disease status, and machine learning. In a later analysis, previously published TCR beta repertoires from 600 to 850 donors were re-analyzed and high-resolution HLA genotyping was added so that TCR occurrence patterns could be studied. Rather than drawing on any new phenotypic data, the later analysis identified candidate immune exposures from TCR beta sequences and the way those sequences occurred across donors. An earlier analysis of about 600 of the donors used high-throughput TCR beta sequencing to judge whether each TCR beta V gene segment behaved as functional or pseudogenic. Donor age, sex, ethnicity and CMV serostatus were compiled alongside the repertoire data. A later genetic analysis took genome-wide SNP genotypes for about 60% of the roughly 670 donors and used that subset as a discovery cohort. Every repertoire in the discovery cohort had been generated on one and the same sequencing platform. Both class I and class II loci were covered by HLA typing, at four-digit resolution. The number of typed donors differed by locus: about 620-640 for A, B, C, DRB1 and DQB1; approximately 540 for DQA1; approximately 610 for DPA1; and about 450 for DPB1. Because of strong linkage in the cohort, five DR-DQ haplotypes were treated as single units for association and clustering. Among approximately 370 genotyped donors of the cohort, an average of roughly 230,000 unique TCR beta nucleotide sequences was sequenced per donor, of which about 19% were non-productive. General findings and caveats noted by the study authors: CMV serostatus was the only immune exposure information available for the cohort. A later analysis associated 15,000 to 20,000 TCR beta sequences with specific HLA alleles at a false discovery rate of 0.05. Three of the identified cytomegalovirus-associated TCR beta chains were confirmed in vitro to be specific for cytomegalovirus antigens. In a later analysis, HLA-associated TCR beta chains showed more clonal expansion and lower generation probabilities than non-associated chains that were equally common. An association between a missense DCLRE1C variant and V-gene and J-gene trimming of TCR beta chains was found in a later genetic analysis and replicated in an independent cohort. Correlated functional status among segregating V segments might reflect linkage disequilibrium, but an unknown experimental factor could not be ruled out. Because HLA typing was unavailable for some donors at each locus, only the typed subset was used in association tests. Broadly in line with IMGT annotations, most TCR beta V segments showed up in productive rearrangements about 87% or about 30% of the time in an earlier analysis of a few hundred of the donors. The presence/absence analyses assumed that sequencing depth was roughly uniform across donors, and that assumption may not be true. Assigning TCR associations to individual alleles was difficult when HLA alleles, especially DR and DQ, strongly co-occurred. The study listed 150 to 200 TCR beta chains as associated with cytomegalovirus. In both the original and validation cohorts, the classifier was reported to diagnose cytomegalovirus status with high specificity and sensitivity. A later analysis found that most CMV-associated TCR beta chains appeared HLA-restricted, with HLA associations seemingly driven largely by CMV exposure. Compared with the 666-donor mean, donors in an Asian-associated ancestry cluster had fewer N-insertions in productive TCRs, according to a later genetic analysis. Most TCR sequences were seen in very few donors, while some public TCRs were found in many individuals. A group of highly shared sequence variants was considered likely to be a technical artifact of the sequencing pipeline. In a later analysis, several top co-occurrence clusters were reported to appear linked to parvovirus B19, influenza, CMV and Epstein-Barr virus. In this cohort, only TCR beta chains were sequenced, and detectable features were limited by the absence of alpha or paired-chain data. It was suggested by the authors that the approach could potentially be generalized to other disease states and immunological phenotypes. In a later analysis, the rate of TCR association differed among HLA loci, with DRB1 alleles having the most associated TCRs and HLA-C alleles having the fewest. Because counts were too low, about 15 rarely observed V segments, including chromosome 9 orphons, were left out of the earlier analysis of 587 of the donors. A further reported finding was that TCR beta sequences accurately predicted the HLA-A and HLA-B alleles for most subjects in the first cohort.

The cohort consisted of more than 650 healthy bone marrow donors. All cohort members were sampled while nominally healthy, although unrecorded immune exposures were likely present. The donor was CMV seronegative and belonged to the group of approximately 320 seronegative cohort members. A peripheral blood sample was provided by each donor, and peripheral blood mononuclear cells were used for TCR beta sequencing. The Qiagen DNeasy Blood Extraction Kit was used to extract genomic DNA from the blood cell samples. Library construction relied on the immunoSEQ multiplex PCR assay. The multiplex PCR relied on a mix of 60 forward primers for TCR Vbeta segments and 13 reverse primers for TCR Jbeta segments. The CDR3 region of rearranged TCR beta genes was amplified from genomic DNA by a multiplex PCR assay. On the Illumina HiSeq System, the amplified TCR beta libraries were sequenced as 87-base-pair reads. The published analysis was carried out like this. Across the 500 to 750 repertoires, a later analysis counted roughly 84 million unique TCR beta chains, 9 million to 14 million of which were shared by at least two donors. Raw reads were error-corrected and collapsed into unique sequences by a nearest-neighbor algorithm in which closely related sequences were merged to remove PCR and sequencing errors. CDR3 sequences were aligned to IMGT reference sequences to assign V, D and J gene segments. Each retained sequence needed at least a six-nucleotide match to both a V gene segment and a J gene segment. Rearrangements were classified as productive when the CDR3 lacked stop codons and remained in frame with V and J, and all other rearrangements were classified as non-productive. Following IMGT convention, CDR3 was defined as the stretch from the second conserved V-encoded cysteine to the conserved J-encoded phenylalanine. The earlier analysis of about 590 of the donors excluded sequences that lacked an unambiguous match to a single V gene segment. An earlier analysis of some 610 of the donors called V segments functional above 56.7% productive rearrangements and segregating when the between-donor standard deviation exceeded 5%. To diagnose cytomegalovirus status from the catalog of TCR beta chain sequences, a statistical classification framework was built. In a later analysis, V and J genes were assigned by comparing TCR nucleotide sequences against IMGT/GENE-DB human TR gene sequences. The TCRdist pipeline was used in a later analysis to assign CDR3 sequences and most-parsimonious VDJ recombination scenarios. In a later analysis, every TCR beta chain was defined by the combination of its CDR3 amino acid sequence and its V-gene family, and reads without a unique V-gene family were dropped. In a later analysis, approximately 640 highly shared, low-generation-probability nucleotide sequences were removed to address suspected cross-contamination and a sequencing artifact. In a later analysis, a clonal expansion index was calculated for each public chain from normalized within-repertoire ranks of inferred template counts. In a later analysis, generation probabilities were computed using a VDJ recombination model fitted to out-of-frame rearrangements, and the results were checked against IGoR. Hypergeometric tests were used in a later analysis to score TCR-TCR, TCR-HLA and TCR-CMV co-occurrence, with a repertoire-size bias correction applied to the TCR pairs. A later analysis estimated false discovery rates by permuting HLA or CMV assignments 20 times. In a later analysis, co-occurring TCRs were grouped using DBSCAN, and TCRdist sequence similarity was added for clustering within HLA-allele-positive subsets. Co-occurrence clustering excluded repertoires with fewer than 30,000 or more than 120,000 public chains, plus five with anomalous nucleotide sharing. In its TCRdb copy, this immuneACCESS table keeps in-frame sequences only and misses some clones. Where compared with another copy, unresolved V genes explain less than half of these, and the others have no known cause. V, J and clone size derive from that table, while D and trimming were established from the DNA sequence. This sample's table contains approximately 93,000 clones. In total, the top ten clones hold about 3.4% of the sample.

With regard to this clone: Its antigen target is currently unknown.

The origin of this receptor is a woman in her 30s in good health and CMV-seronegative. Sequencing input: PBMCs.

The DNA is as follows: TGTGCCAGCAGCGGGATAGCGGGGGAGACCTACGAGCAGTACTTC. Its product reads: CASSGIAGETYEQYF. The V and J segments used are TRBV5-4 and TRBJ2-7, with 9 middle bases fitting TRBD2. For this chain, trimming is 4 bases at the V end and 2 bases at the J end, and the number of junction bases without a gene match is 7. Inclusive of the bounding cysteine and phenylalanine, the CDR3 is 15 residues long. CDR3 DNA only is kept here, 45 bases in frame from base 1. From a lookup of the germline V gene (reference sequence), CDR1 and CDR2 are SGHNT and YYREEE.